This entry features one T cell receptor beta chain sequence. Original processing notes: Amplification with reference gene primers provided the estimates of nucleated cell counts. Clones were sequenced by immunoSEQ multiplex PCR, and TCRdb holds only the in-frame ones, with some missing. D and trimming come from the DNA, and the V and J calls and clone size come from that table. The sample shows a few hundred thousand clones, 85% of them seen only once. This sample was taken from a study of blood T cell repertoires in COVID-19. Looking at the study overall: Acute-phase and convalescent COVID-19 samples originated in the United States, Italy and Spain. T cells, B-cell-depleted T cells, or PBMCs supplied cDNA or gDNA.

The CDR3 extends over 14 amino acids. Germline CDR1 LNHDA, CDR2 SQIVND (reference sequence). Trimming took off 4 bases at V and 8 bases at J, with 15 bases between the two ends. The sequence was obtained from a man over 45 with active or convalescent COVID-19. The V call is TRBV19, the J call TRBJ1-5; D is uncertain. The specimen sequenced was peripheral blood. CDR3 DNA sequence: TGTGCCAGTAGTACTCAGGTTGTTATCAAGCCCCAGCATTTT. Its protein is CASSTQVVIKPQHF. The full variable domain, rest sourced from reference TRBV19 and TRBJ1-5, is DGGITQSPKYLFRKEGQNVTLSCEQNLNHDAMYWYRQDPGQGLRLIYYSQIVNDFQKGDIAEGYSVSREKKESFPLTVTSAQKNPTAFYLCASSTQVVIKPQHFGDGTRLSIL.